The 3 T cell receptor beta chains below all came from one sample that was sequenced in a study of memory CD4+ T cells and cytomegalovirus serostatus. Single viable CD3+CD4+CD8-CD45RO+ cells were sorted as the memory CD4+ T cells. Data came from immunoSEQ multiplex PCR; TCRdb stores just in-frame clones and leaves some out. The sample lists 45,000 to 50,000 clones, more than 70% occurring once. The sample consisted of memory CD4+ T cells from blood. The receptors were sampled from an adult in good health and CMV-seronegative.

As for this clone: Additional DNA sequences in this sample encode the identical CDR3. J is TRBJ1-3 and V is TRBV6-1; D not certain. The V end was cut by 0 bases, the J end by 2 bases, with 8 bases between. The CDR3 covers 15 residues. CDR1 MNHNS and CDR2 SASEGT come from the germline V gene. The CDR3 bases are TGTGCCAGCAGTGAAGCTAGTGGTACTGGAAACACCATATATTTT. Amino acids: CASSEASGTGNTIYF.

This clone was found once. In nucleotides, the CDR3 is TGTGCCAGCAGTTCCTCCGGGACAGGCCAGGGGGCCCAGTACTTC. Translation gives CASSSSGTGQGAQYF. This sequence joins TRBV6-6 and TRBJ2-5; 8 bases align to TRBD1. Germline V CDR1 and CDR2: MNHNY, SVGAGI (reference sequence). The CDR3 contains 15 residues. J lost 9 bases, V lost 4 bases, and 13 bases had no gene match.

This clone was picked up a small number of times. The V gene is TRBV14, the J gene TRBJ1-1; TRBD1 agrees at 9 bases. This CDR3 comprises 15 residues. The germline CDR1 and CDR2 sequences are SGHDN and FVKESK. Germline trimming cut 4 bases from V and 4 bases from J; bases unmatched to any gene: 7. The CDR3 loop reads CASSPRGQGGTEAFF. The DNA for the CDR3 is TGTGCCAGCAGCCCAAGGGGACAGGGAGGCACTGAAGCTTTCTTT.